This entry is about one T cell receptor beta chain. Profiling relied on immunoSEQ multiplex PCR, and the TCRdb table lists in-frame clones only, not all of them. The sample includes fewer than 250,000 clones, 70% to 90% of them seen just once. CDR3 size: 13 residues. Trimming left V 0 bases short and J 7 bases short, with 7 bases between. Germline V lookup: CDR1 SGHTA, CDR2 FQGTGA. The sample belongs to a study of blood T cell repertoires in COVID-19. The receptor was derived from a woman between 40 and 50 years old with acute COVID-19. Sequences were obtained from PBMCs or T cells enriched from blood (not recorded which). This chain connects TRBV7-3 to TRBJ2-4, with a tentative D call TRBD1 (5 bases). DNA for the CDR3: TGTGCCAGCAGCTTAACTGGGGCGAACATTCAGTACTTC. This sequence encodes CASSLTGANIQYF.